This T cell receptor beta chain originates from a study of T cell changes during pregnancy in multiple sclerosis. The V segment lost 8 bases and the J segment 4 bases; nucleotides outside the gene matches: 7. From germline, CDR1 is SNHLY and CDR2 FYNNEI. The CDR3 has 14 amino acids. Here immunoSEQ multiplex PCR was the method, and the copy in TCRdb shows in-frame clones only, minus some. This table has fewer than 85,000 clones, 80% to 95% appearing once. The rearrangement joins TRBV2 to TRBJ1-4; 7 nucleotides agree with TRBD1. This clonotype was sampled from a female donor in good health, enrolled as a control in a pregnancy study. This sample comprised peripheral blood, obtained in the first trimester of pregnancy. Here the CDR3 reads CASLNRGINEKLFF. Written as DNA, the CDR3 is TGTGCCAGCCTCAACAGGGGAATTAATGAAAAACTGTTTTTT.